The TCR beta chain described here comes from a study of Ad26.COV2.S vaccination and SARS-CoV-2 variants. Germline assignment: CDR1 SGHAT and CDR2 FQNNGV. The CDR3 is 15 residues long. V was shortened by 5 bases and J by 3 bases, with 16 bases between the two germline ends. Findings and limits, study-wide: Higher spike-specific TCR breadth was found in vaccine recipients than in placebo recipients.

Sequencing was performed with immunoSEQ multiplex PCR; in TCRdb, only in-frame clones are kept and a portion is missing. The table records around 300,000 clones, roughly 91% of them present only once. Treatment: roughly 18 received Ad26.COV2.S at low or high dose, single or two shots; 5 received placebo; per-sample allocation not given. Day 63 after the first injection of vaccine or placebo was the sampling time. Expression of Wuhan-strain SARS-CoV-2 spike came from the Ad26 vector that formed the vaccine. As regards this clone: Its antigen is not identified.

V gene TRBV11-2 combines with J gene TRBJ2-5; the D is unclear. The source is a person aged 18-60 years who received the Ad26.COV2.S COVID-19 vaccine or a placebo. The starting material was peripheral blood, obtained in a trial of Ad26.COV2.S vaccine versus placebo. Here the CDR3 DNA reads TGTGCCAGCAGCCGCCGGTTGGGCGCAGAAGAGACCCAGTACTTC. Amino acid sequence: CASSRRLGAEETQYF.